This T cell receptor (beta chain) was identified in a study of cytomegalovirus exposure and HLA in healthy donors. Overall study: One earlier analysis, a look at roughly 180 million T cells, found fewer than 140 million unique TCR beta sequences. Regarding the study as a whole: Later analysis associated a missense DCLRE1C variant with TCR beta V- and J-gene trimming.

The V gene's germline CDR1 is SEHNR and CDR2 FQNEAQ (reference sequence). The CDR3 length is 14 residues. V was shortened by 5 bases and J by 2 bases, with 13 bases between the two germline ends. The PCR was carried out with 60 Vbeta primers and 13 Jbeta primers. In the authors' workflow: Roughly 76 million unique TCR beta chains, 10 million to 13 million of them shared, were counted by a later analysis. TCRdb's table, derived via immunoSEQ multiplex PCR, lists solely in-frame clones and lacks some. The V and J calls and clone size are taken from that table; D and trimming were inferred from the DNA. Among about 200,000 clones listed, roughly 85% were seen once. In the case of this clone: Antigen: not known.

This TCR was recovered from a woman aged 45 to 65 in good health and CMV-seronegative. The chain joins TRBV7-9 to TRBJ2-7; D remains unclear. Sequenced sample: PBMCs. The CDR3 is CASSPVAVPYEQYF. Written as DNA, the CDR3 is TGTGCCAGCAGCCCGGTAGCAGTCCCCTACGAGCAGTACTTC.